Shown below are 8 T cell receptor beta chains from a single sample sequenced in a study of immune evolution from preneoplasia to lung adenocarcinoma. Libraries were prepared by immunoSEQ multiplex PCR; TCRdb keeps only in-frame clonotypes and omits some of them. The data hold roughly 3,700 clones, with around 85% observed a single time. The sample comprised FFPE invasive lung adenocarcinoma tissue. The receptors stem from a person aged 50-59 years with lung adenocarcinoma.

For the CDR3, the DNA is TGTGCCAGCAGCTTAGGGGGGGGTTTGCACAATGAGCAGTTCTTC. Protein product: CASSLGGGLHNEQFF. The chain uses TRBV11-3 and TRBJ2-1; 7 bases are shared with TRBD2. The CDR3 has 15 residues. Germline V gene sequence: CDR1 SGHNT, CDR2 YENEEA. V trimming: 1 base; J trimming: 5 bases; junction bases outside the gene matches: 5.

J is TRBJ1-1 and V is TRBV4-1, with TRBD1 matching 7 bases. Germline V gene lookup returns CDR1 MGHRA and CDR2 YSYEKL. CDR3 length: 15 residues. Trimming at V came to 4 bases and at J to 2 bases, leaving 7 bases not matched to a gene. CDR3 sequence: CASSPPGQTNTEAFF. CDR3 nucleotides: TGCGCCAGCAGCCCACCGGGACAGACAAACACTGAAGCTTTCTTT.

The chain has TRBV5-6 and TRBJ1-4; a possible D gene is TRBD1 (6 bases). The V gene's germline CDR1 is SGHDT and CDR2 YYEEEE. Deletions cut 1 base from V and 5 bases from J, with 12 bases between. The CDR3 is made up of 15 amino acids. Here the CDR3 DNA reads TGTGCCAGCAGCTTGCTGACAGGCGCAAATGAAAAACTGTTTTTT. It translates to CASSLLTGANEKLFF.

A few counts support this clone. V and J are TRBV28 and TRBJ2-3, with D maybe TRBD1 (5 bases). The CDR3 has 14 amino acids. Germline V gives CDR1 MDHEN, CDR2 SYDVKM. The V end was cut by 3 bases, the J end by 3 bases, with 10 bases between. The CDR3 loop reads CASSLARVTDTQYF. The CDR3 nucleotides read TGTGCCAGCAGTTTGGCCAGGGTGACAGATACGCAGTATTTT.

The chain has TRBV28 and TRBJ2-7, with D maybe TRBD2 (5 bases). This CDR3 has 12 residues. Germline V gene data show CDR1 as MDHEN and CDR2 as SYDVKM. V was cut by 3 bases and J by 3 bases, with 6 bases left in between. The CDR3 spells CASSLAGYEQYF. The DNA for the CDR3 is TGTGCCAGCAGTTTGGCGGGCTACGAGCAGTACTTC.

The chain has TRBV5-1 and TRBJ1-2; D is unclear. Deletions cut 2 bases from V and 12 bases from J, with 11 bases between. Germline CDR1 is SGHRS and CDR2 is YFSETQ. This CDR3 comprises 11 residues. The CDR3 DNA reads as TGCGCCAGCAGCTTCGAGGGATCCCACACCTTC. This translates into CASSFEGSHTF.

This clone has a single count. This chain links TRBV4-1 with TRBJ1-2; D is possibly TRBD1 (6 bases). There are 16 residues in the CDR3. V lost 1 base and J lost 0, with 12 bases in between. Germline V lookup: CDR1 MGHRA, CDR2 YSYEKL. CDR3 sequence reads: CASSQGQAKANYGYTF. The DNA for the CDR3 is TGCGCCAGCAGCCAAGGACAGGCAAAAGCTAACTATGGCTACACCTTC.

This chain joins TRBV7-3 and TRBJ2-1; 7 bases agree with TRBD2. V shed 2 bases, J shed 9 bases, and the junction held 13 bases outside the gene matches. Germline CDR1 is SGHTA and CDR2 is FQGTGA. The CDR3 sequence is 16 residues long. The CDR3 DNA reads as TGTGCCAGCAGCTTAGACGGGGGGAGCGGGTCAGGTGAGCAGTTCTTC. Amino acids: CASSLDGGSGSGEQFF.